These T cell receptor beta chains were read from a single sample in a study of blood T cell repertoires in COVID-19. Assay used: immunoSEQ multiplex PCR; TCRdb lists only in-frame clones, some missing. In the table there are about 250,000 clones, 80% to 90% of which are singletons. The sample consisted of peripheral blood. These receptors were collected from an elderly man with acute or convalescent COVID-19. The CDR3 runs from the conserved cysteine through the conserved F or W. D genes are given only for firm matches. Only part of the rows carry a size: once, few, many, or a class if the clone is expanded.

abundance	v_gene	j_gene	d_gene	CDR3nt	CDR3aa
NA	TRBV6-2/TRBV6-3	TRBJ2-5	TRBD2	TGTGCCAGCAGCCCACTAGCGGGGGTCCCGGAGACCCAGTACTTC	CASSPLAGVPETQYF
once	TRBV5-1	TRBJ1-3	NA	TGCGCCAGCAGCTTGTCTAGCTCTGGAAACACCATATATTTT	CASSLSSSGNTIYF
few	TRBV9	TRBJ1-6	TRBD1	TGTGCCAGCAGCGTAGGGGACAGGGTATTAACAAGTTCACCCCTCCACTTT	CASSVGDRVLTSSPLHF
NA	TRBV6-1	TRBJ1-2	NA	TGTGCCAGCAGTGATGCGGGGGAGGTGAATGGCTACACCTTC	CASSDAGEVNGYTF
NA	TRBV5-6	TRBJ1-4	NA	TGTGCCAGCAGCTTGTTAGGGGCTGAAAAACTGTTTTTT	CASSLLGAEKLFF
NA	TRBV3-1/TRBV3-2	TRBJ2-1	NA	TGTGCCAGCAGCCTAAGTGGAGTGTACAATGAGCAGTTCTTC	CASSLSGVYNEQFF
NA	TRBV19	TRBJ1-2	NA	TGTGCCAGTAGTATCTCAGGGAATCTCTATGGCTACACCTTC	CASSISGNLYGYTF
NA	TRBV19	TRBJ1-2	TRBD1	TGTGCCAGTAGGCAAAACGGACAGGGGGCGAGAAACTATGGCTACACCTTC	CASRQNGQGARNYGYTF
NA	TRBV7-9	TRBJ2-5	NA	TGTGCCAGCACCCCCGCGGGGACCCAGTACTTC	CASTPAGTQYF
NA	TRBV5-5	TRBJ1-1	NA	TGTGCCAGCCGCGGGTGGGGCACTGAAGCTTTCTTT	CASRGWGTEAFF
NA	TRBV6-5	TRBJ2-5	NA	TGTGCCAGCGCAGACGGGGGATGGGAGACCCAGTACTTC	CASADGGWETQYF
NA	TRBV7-2	TRBJ2-5	TRBD1	TGTGCCAGCAGCTTAGCAGGGGGCATCGAGACCCAGTACTTC	CASSLAGGIETQYF
NA	TRBV12-3/TRBV12-4	TRBJ1-1	NA	TGTGCCAGCAGTTTAACGGGGAACACTGAAGCTTTCTTT	CASSLTGNTEAFF
NA	TRBV9	TRBJ1-3	TRBD1	TGTGCCAGCAGCGTAGCTCAGGGGGCGCGTGGAAACACCATATATTTT	CASSVAQGARGNTIYF
NA	TRBV28	TRBJ1-4	NA	TGTGCCAGCAGTTTAGGCGGGGCTACTAATGAAAAACTGTTTTTT	CASSLGGATNEKLFF
NA	TRBV3-1/TRBV3-2	TRBJ2-5	TRBD2	TGTGCCAGCAGCCCTGCTAGCGGGGAAGAGACCCAGTACTTC	CASSPASGEETQYF
NA	TRBV27	TRBJ1-1	NA	TGTGCCAGCAGACAGACCGCGAACACTGAAGCTTTCTTT	CASRQTANTEAFF
NA	TRBV28	TRBJ2-7	NA	TGTGCCAGCAGTTCGGGGGGCGGTCGCGAGCAGTACTTC	CASSSGGGREQYF
NA	TRBV14	TRBJ2-7	NA	TGTGCCAGCAGCCTCAGGGTTTACTCCTACGAGCAGTACTTC	CASSLRVYSYEQYF
NA	TRBV6-5	TRBJ1-5	TRBD1	TGTGCCAGCAGTTGGGACAGGGAGGGACACCAGCCCCAGCATTTT	CASSWDREGHQPQHF
NA	TRBV15	TRBJ1-2	TRBD1	TGTGCCACCAACAGGGACAGGTTTTCTTATGGCTACACCTTC	CATNRDRFSYGYTF
NA	TRBV6-6	TRBJ1-2	NA	TGTGCCAGCAGTCCTCGTGTGACAGTACGTCGTTCAGCTAACTATGGCTACACCTTC	CASSPRVTVRRSANYGYTF
NA	TRBV18	TRBJ2-7	NA	TGTGCCAGCTCACCAAAGGCGGGTTCGAACCTCTTCTACGAGCAGTACTTC	CASSPKAGSNLFYEQYF
NA	TRBV6-6	TRBJ2-5	NA	TGTGCCAGCACCTTAGGCGGCAGCCTCGGTCAAGAGACCCAGTACTTC	CASTLGGSLGQETQYF
NA	TRBV7-2	TRBJ2-3	TRBD2	TGTGCCAGCAGGGTTCCAGCGGGAGGGCCCCATACAGATACGCAGTATTTT	CASRVPAGGPHTDTQYF
NA	TRBV7-2	TRBJ1-6	NA	TGTGCCAGCAGCCCCAGGGTCTATAATTCACCCCTCCACTTT	CASSPRVYNSPLHF
once	TRBV11-3	TRBJ2-3	TRBD1	TGTGCCAGCAGCTTATTTGGACAGGGGGAAGATACGCAGTATTTT	CASSLFGQGEDTQYF
NA	TRBV27	TRBJ2-1	TRBD2	TGTGCCAGCAGTTTAGGGTTAGCGGGAGAGCGGGAGCAGTTCTTC	CASSLGLAGEREQFF